The clone carrying this T cell receptor (beta chain) has only a few counts. Its antigen is unknown. This sample is drawn from a study of OX40 agonist ivuxolimab in advanced cancers. Across the study: Participants averaged approximately 60 years of age (range 23 to 79) and were around 80% male. There were three patients with partial responses, one having hepatocellular carcinoma and two cutaneous melanoma. Whole-study findings and limits: Partial responders treated at 0.1-3.0 mg/kg exhibited clonal expansion among the lowest measured.

Libraries were prepared by immunoSEQ multiplex PCR; TCRdb keeps only in-frame clonotypes and omits some of them. The table shows fewer than 75,000 clones, with about 87% occurring only once. The CDR3 spans 12 residues. Germline CDR1 SEHNR, CDR2 FQNEAQ (reference sequence). The germline V and J ends were trimmed by 1 base and 6 bases, with 3 bases remaining between them. It was autoimmune disease history or systemic immunosuppression that excluded patients. The chain employs TRBV7-9 and TRBJ2-2, with D hard to call. The source of this sequence is an adult with an advanced solid tumor such as melanoma, head and neck, liver or kidney cancer. The specimen was CD4+ or CD8+ T cells sorted from blood, collected in a trial of the OX40 agonist ivuxolimab. The chain's CDR3 is CASSLGAGELFF. DNA for the CDR3: TGTGCCAGCAGCTTAGGCGCCGGGGAGCTGTTTTTT. Filled out from reference TRBV7-9 and TRBJ2-2, the complete variable domain reads DTGVSQNPRHKITKRGQNVTFRCDPISEHNRLYWYRQTLGQGPEFLTYFQNEAQLEKSRLLSDRFSAERPKGSFSTLEIQRTEQGDSAMYLCASSLGAGELFFGEGSRLTVL.